A single sample gave rise to the 30 T cell receptor beta chains below, sequenced in a study of blood T cell repertoires in COVID-19. Only in-frame clones appear in the TCRdb table, and some are missing; sequencing was by immunoSEQ multiplex PCR. The table has 97,000 or so clones, 84% seen once. Material for sequencing was peripheral blood. These receptors all come from a human donor in a cohort sampled during active COVID-19.

The J gene is TRBJ2-7, the V gene TRBV5-6, with TRBD1 matching 10 bases. J lost 10 bases, V lost 3 bases, and 10 bases had no gene match. The CDR3 totals 14 residues. The V gene's germline CDR1 is SGHDT and CDR2 YYEEEE. CDR3 DNA sequence: TGTGCCAGCAGCTCATGGGACAGGGGTCAAATTCAGTACTTC. Its protein product is CASSSWDRGQIQYF.

This clone appeared a single time. The genes are TRBV7-3 and TRBJ2-6, with D perhaps TRBD1 (7 bases). The CDR3 length is 16 residues. Germline V CDR1 and CDR2: SGHTA, FQGTGA. Trimming took 5 bases from V and 2 from J, leaving 13 bases between them. The CDR3 bases are TGTGCCAGCAGCCCAGGGGGGCCTGCTGGGGCCAACGTCCTGACTTTC. Amino acids: CASSPGGPAGANVLTF.

The chain combines TRBV21-1 with TRBJ2-5; the table's D call, TRBD2, was not checked against the DNA. TRBV21-1 has pseudogene status. The length of the CDR3 is 17 residues. In DNA, the CDR3 is TGTGCCAGCAGCAAACGGTGTAGAGGAGCCTTCCAAGAGACCCAGTACTTC. Residues: CASSKRCRGAFQETQYF.

This clone was seen once. The V call is TRBV4-1, the J call TRBJ2-7; 8 nucleotides line up with TRBD1. Losses at the gene ends were 1 base for V and 0 bases for J; bases not matched to a gene: 2. Per germline, CDR1 MGHRA and CDR2 YSYEKL. The CDR3 has 15 amino acids. The CDR3 nucleotides are TGCGCCAGCAGCCAAGGGGACAGGAGCTCCTACGAGCAGTACTTC. Translated, it gives CASSQGDRSSYEQYF.

The chain links TRBV6-5 to TRBJ2-1; TRBD1 agrees at 10 bases. This CDR3 is 14 amino acids long. Germline CDR1 and CDR2: MNHEY and SVGAGI. V was clipped by 2 bases and J by 9 bases; unmatched bases: 4. The CDR3, as DNA: TGTGCCAGCAGTTACACGGGACAGGGGAGTGAGCAGTTCTTC. Encoded protein: CASSYTGQGSEQFF.

The rearrangement uses TRBV7-2 and TRBJ1-5, with 7 nucleotides matching TRBD1. The CDR3 contains 15 residues. CDR1 is SGHTA, CDR2 FQGNSA, per germline. With V trimmed by 3 bases and J by 5 bases, 7 bases remained unmatched. CDR3 coding DNA: TGTGCCAGCAGCTTGTCCGGGACAGAGCATCAGCCCCAGCATTTT. Translating it yields CASSLSGTEHQPQHF.

The chain combines TRBV4-1 with TRBJ1-2; 8 bases line up with TRBD1. Germline V CDR1 and CDR2: MGHRA, YSYEKL. The CDR3 runs to 16 residues. Trimming cost V 4 bases and J 3 bases; bases outside gene matches: 10. CDR3 region: CASSPLGQGDYYGYTF. In DNA, the CDR3 is TGCGCCAGCAGCCCCCTTGGACAGGGTGACTACTATGGCTACACCTTC.

As DNA, the CDR3 is TGTGCCAGCAGCCAAGAGACAGGGAATGGCTACACCTTC. This translates into CASSQETGNGYTF. The chain employs TRBV3-1 (or the pseudogene TRBV3-2) and TRBJ1-2; 7 positions match TRBD1. This CDR3 spans 13 amino acids. After removal of 0 bases from V and 6 bases from J, the junction contained 1 base not matched to a gene. Germline lookup yields CDR1 LGHDT and CDR2 YNNKEL (reference sequence).

A remark on this clone: One end of the junction does not line up with germline, which may come from a read error. The chain combines TRBV7-2 with TRBJ2-3, with 8 bases aligning to TRBD2. Germline-derived CDR1 and CDR2 are SGHTA and FQGNSA. The CDR3 contains 15 residues. The CDR3 sequence: CASRLRLTSEDTQYF. CDR3 DNA: TGTGCCAGCCGCTTGCGGCTGACTAGCGAAGATACGCAGTATTTT.

CDR3 coding DNA: TGTGCCAGCAGCTTAGATCGGACCGGGGTCTCTGGGGCCAACGTCCTGACTTTC. Encoded protein: CASSLDRTGVSGANVLTF. The chain links TRBV11-3 to TRBJ2-6, with D maybe TRBD2 (5 bases). This CDR3 is built from 18 residues. V lost 0 bases and J lost 0, with 12 bases in between. Germline V gene sequence: CDR1 SGHNT, CDR2 YENEEA.

The rearrangement uses TRBV11-3 and TRBJ1-2; 7 bases agree with TRBD1. With V trimmed by 4 bases and J by 6 bases, 8 bases remained unmatched. This CDR3 has 14 amino acids. Germline V gives CDR1 SGHNT, CDR2 YENEEA. The CDR3 loop is CASSYLGGANGYTF. CDR3 bases: TGTGCCAGCAGCTACTTAGGGGGCGCAAATGGCTACACCTTC.

This sequence joins TRBV5-4 and TRBJ1-2, with 7 bases identical to TRBD1. Germline CDR1 and CDR2: SGHNT and YYREEE (reference sequence). The CDR3 covers 15 residues. V was clipped by 2 bases and J by 3 bases; unmatched bases: 7. The DNA for the CDR3 is TGTGCCAGCAGCTTAAAGGACAGGAGTTACTATGGCTACACCTTC. Translation gives CASSLKDRSYYGYTF.

This sequence joins TRBV23-1 and TRBJ1-5; D might be TRBD1 (5 bases). TRBV23-1 is flagged as an ORF with uncertain function. Trimming left V 1 base short and J 3 bases short, with 25 bases between. This CDR3 spans 20 amino acids. The CDR3 sequence is CASSQLVGGNDRPFNQPQHF. In DNA, the CDR3 is TGCGCCAGCAGTCAATTGGTTGGCGGAAACGACAGACCGTTCAATCAGCCCCAGCATTTT.

The CDR3 sequence: CASTRGRGRETQYF. Written as DNA, the CDR3 is TGTGCCAGCACCCGCGGGAGGGGGCGAGAGACCCAGTACTTC. The chain recombines TRBV25-1 with TRBJ2-5; 9 bases are a match to TRBD2. Unmatched junction bases numbered 7, after V lost 7 bases and J lost 4 bases. CDR1 is MGHDK and CDR2 is SYGVNS in the germline V gene. The CDR3 consists of 14 residues.

The chain has TRBV6-5 and TRBJ2-7, with TRBD1 matching over 8 bases. Per the germline V gene, CDR1 is MNHEY and CDR2 is SVGAGI. This CDR3 region has 15 residues. J lost 2 bases, V lost 11 bases, and 14 bases had no gene match. The CDR3 loop reads CAVQRSGQAPYEQYF. The CDR3 DNA follows: TGTGCCGTACAAAGATCGGGACAGGCTCCCTACGAGCAGTACTTC.

The V gene is TRBV11-3, the J gene TRBJ2-5; the D gene is possibly TRBD1 (6 bases). The CDR3 sequence is 13 residues long. The germline CDR1 and CDR2 sequences are SGHNT and YENEEA. Trimming removed 3 bases from V and 4 bases from J, with 9 bases in between. The CDR3, as DNA: TGTGCCAGCAGCTTCGACAGGTCAGAGACCCAGTACTTC. It encodes CASSFDRSETQYF.

This clone was seen a single time. The CDR3 DNA sequence: TGCGCCAGCAGTTTCGGGACAGGGTTCTATGGCTACACCTTC. Its protein is CASSFGTGFYGYTF. The genes are TRBV23-1 and TRBJ1-2; 9 nucleotides align to TRBD1. TRBV23-1 is annotated as an ORF whose role is uncertain. Trimming at V came to 5 bases and at J to 4 bases, leaving 5 bases not matched to a gene. CDR3 size: 14 residues.

CDR3 DNA sequence: TGTGCCAGTAGTAGATTGGGACAGGGCTATCAGCCCCAGCATTTT. Its protein product is CASSRLGQGYQPQHF. The chain recombines TRBV19 with TRBJ1-5; 9 bases are a match to TRBD1. V shed 4 bases, J shed 5 bases, and the junction held 6 bases outside the gene matches. Germline values: CDR1 LNHDA, CDR2 SQIVND (reference sequence). The CDR3 covers 15 residues.

The CDR3 DNA follows: TGTGCCAGCATTGGACTAGCGGGTCTCGAGCAGTACTTC. Translation: CASIGLAGLEQYF. The genes are TRBV2 and TRBJ2-7, with 11 bases identical to TRBD2. Unmatched junction bases numbered 5, after V lost 7 bases and J lost 6 bases. The CDR3 spans 13 residues. The germline V gene encodes CDR1 SNHLY and CDR2 FYNNEI.

The chain links TRBV19 to TRBJ1-2, with 10 bases that match TRBD1. This CDR3 has 19 amino acids. The germline V gene encodes CDR1 LNHDA and CDR2 SQIVND (reference sequence). V lost 3 bases to trimming and J lost 3 bases; unmatched junction nucleotides: 16. CDR3 amino acids: CASSIQPGQGPLKDYGYTF. CDR3 in DNA: TGTGCCAGTAGTATCCAACCGGGACAGGGGCCCTTAAAGGACTATGGCTACACCTTC.

The rearrangement uses TRBV7-2 and TRBJ2-1; 10 bases line up with TRBD2. The CDR3 spans 16 residues. Germline V gene sequence: CDR1 SGHTA, CDR2 FQGNSA. The V and J ends lost 6 bases and 3 bases, in that order; junction bases with no gene match: 8. For the CDR3, the DNA is TGTGCCAGCAGTCTTTCGACTAGCGGGTTCTACAATGAGCAGTTCTTC. Translation: CASSLSTSGFYNEQFF.

In DNA, the CDR3 is TGCGCCAGCACCGTGGACACGGGAGGCACAGATACGCAGTATTTT. The encoded protein is CASTVDTGGTDTQYF. The chain recombines TRBV5-1 with TRBJ2-3; the D gene is possibly TRBD2 (6 bases). CDR1 SGHRS and CDR2 YFSETQ come from the germline V gene. This CDR3 contains 15 residues. Between the trimmed V and J ends, which lost 6 bases and 1 base, there was a span of 15 bases.

V gene TRBV6-5 combines with J gene TRBJ2-7; weak D call: TRBD2 (6 bases). The V end lost 4 bases, the J end lost 12 bases, and 13 bases lay between the germline ends. The CDR3 consists of 11 residues. Germline-derived CDR1 and CDR2 are MNHEY and SVGAGI. In DNA, the CDR3 is TGTGCCAGCAGTTCCGGGACTGACTGGTACTTC. Encoded protein: CASSSGTDWYF.

This chain joins TRBV9 and TRBJ1-3, with D uncertain. Deletions cut 0 bases from V and 2 bases from J, with 9 bases between. The length of the CDR3 is 15 residues. The germline V gene encodes CDR1 SGDLS and CDR2 YYNGEE. This CDR3 is CASSVVPGTGNTIYF. The CDR3 DNA sequence: TGTGCCAGCAGCGTAGTCCCGGGGACTGGAAACACCATATATTTT.

The count of this clone is one. The chain joins TRBV11-2 to TRBJ1-2; 8 bases line up with TRBD1. V gave up 5 bases and J gave up 7 bases; unmatched junction bases: 12. CDR3 length equals 15 residues. Germline V gene lookup returns CDR1 SGHAT and CDR2 FQNNGV. CDR3 sequence reads: CASSPRLDRVPGYTF. DNA of the CDR3: TGTGCCAGCAGCCCTCGCTTGGACAGGGTGCCTGGCTACACCTTC.

The chain carries TRBV5-8 and TRBJ2-3; 8 nucleotides match TRBD2. Germline trimming cut 4 bases from V and 5 bases from J; bases unmatched to any gene: 12. CDR1 and CDR2 from the germline V gene are SGHTS and YDEGEE. The CDR3 consists of 16 residues. CDR3 amino acids: CASSGLEGLAKDTQYF. The CDR3 DNA reads TGTGCCAGCAGCGGGTTGGAAGGACTAGCAAAAGATACGCAGTATTTT. Full variable domain (outside the CDR3, taken from reference TRBV5-8 and TRBJ2-3): EAGVTQSPTHLIKTRGQQATLRCSPISGHTSVYWYQQALGLGLQFLLWYDEGEERNRGNFPPRFSGRQFPNYSSELNVNALELEDSALYLCASSGLEGLAKDTQYFGPGTRLTVL.

This clone was seen just once. V and J are TRBV11-2 and TRBJ2-2; D might be TRBD2 (5 bases). V was clipped by 7 bases and J by 5 bases, with 20 bases between them. CDR1 is SGHAT and CDR2 is FQNNGV in the germline V gene. This CDR3 contains 16 residues. CDR3 protein: CASTGGEGFLTGELFF. CDR3 coding DNA: TGTGCCAGCACAGGTGGCGAGGGCTTCTTAACCGGGGAGCTGTTTTTT.

The J gene is TRBJ1-2, the V gene TRBV6-1, with D hard to call. CDR1 and CDR2 from the germline V gene are MNHNS and SASEGT. The CDR3 covers 15 residues. The V end lost 2 bases, the J end lost 2 bases, and 12 bases lay between the germline ends. In DNA, the CDR3 is TGTGCCAGCAGTGAACCAGAACGAGGGAACTATGGCTACACCTTC. Translating it yields CASSEPERGNYGYTF.

The chain links TRBV6-1 to TRBJ2-5; tentative D call: TRBD2 (6 bases). CDR1 MNHNS and CDR2 SASEGT come from the germline V gene. Deletions cut 3 bases from V and 2 bases from J, with 25 bases between. The CDR3 runs to 19 residues. The CDR3 DNA reads as TGTGCCAGCAGTGAGAGAGGGCATTTGGTGGGGGGTTTTCAAGAGACCCAGTACTTC. Translation: CASSERGHLVGGFQETQYF.

The chain uses TRBV11-3 and TRBJ2-1, with 7 bases identical to TRBD2. This CDR3 has 15 amino acids. The germline CDR1 and CDR2 sequences are SGHNT and YENEEA. The trim removed 4 bases at V and 2 bases at J, leaving 5 bases unmatched. CDR3 sequence (DNA): TGTGCCAGCAGCTGGAGCGGGGATACCTACAATGAGCAGTTCTTC. Its protein is CASSWSGDTYNEQFF.